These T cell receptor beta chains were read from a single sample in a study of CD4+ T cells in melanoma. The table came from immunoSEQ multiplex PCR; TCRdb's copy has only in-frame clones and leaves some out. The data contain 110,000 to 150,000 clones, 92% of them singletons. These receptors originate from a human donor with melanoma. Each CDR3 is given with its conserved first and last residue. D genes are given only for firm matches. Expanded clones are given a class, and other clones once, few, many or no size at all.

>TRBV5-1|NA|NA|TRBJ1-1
CASSLFAGNTEAFF
TGCGCCAGCAGCTTGTTCGCCGGGAACACTGAAGCTTTCTTT
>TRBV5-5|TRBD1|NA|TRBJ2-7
CASSATGAGGYEQYF
TGTGCCAGCAGCGCAACAGGGGCTGGGGGCTACGAGCAGTACTTC
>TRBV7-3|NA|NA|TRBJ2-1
CASSFLGGPQGNEQFF
TGTGCCAGCAGCTTTTTGGGAGGTCCACAGGGAAATGAGCAGTTCTTC
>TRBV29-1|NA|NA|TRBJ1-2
CSAQTGNGYTF
TGCAGCGCCCAGACAGGCAATGGCTACACCTTC
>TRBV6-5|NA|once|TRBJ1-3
CASRSGSSGNTIYF
TGTGCCAGCAGATCAGGGAGCTCTGGAAACACCATATATTTT
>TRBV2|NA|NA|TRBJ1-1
CAGGVMGDTEAFF
TGTGCCGGTGGGGTTATGGGGGACACTGAAGCTTTCTTT
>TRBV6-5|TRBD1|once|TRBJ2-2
CASTGTANTGELFF
TGTGCCAGCACTGGGACAGCGAACACCGGGGAGCTGTTTTTT
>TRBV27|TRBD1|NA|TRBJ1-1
CASSHSDRGSSTEAFF
TGTGCCAGCAGCCATTCTGACAGGGGATCGAGCACTGAAGCTTTCTTT
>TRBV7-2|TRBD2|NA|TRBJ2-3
CASSLGLAGAGDTQYF
TGTGCCAGCAGCTTGGGGCTAGCGGGGGCAGGAGATACGCAGTATTTT
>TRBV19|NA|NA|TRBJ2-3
CASSGSRRGAYTDTQYF
TGTGCCAGTAGTGGCTCCCGAAGGGGGGCCTACACAGATACGCAGTATTTT
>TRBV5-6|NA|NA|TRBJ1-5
CASSPGGGQPQHF
TGTGCCAGCAGCCCGGGAGGGGGGCAGCCCCAGCATTTT
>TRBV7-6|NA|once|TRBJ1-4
CASPTQANEKLFF
TGTGCCAGCCCCACGCAGGCTAATGAAAAACTGTTTTTT
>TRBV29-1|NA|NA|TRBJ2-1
CSVVGLVTYNEQFF
TGCAGCGTTGTAGGATTGGTAACCTACAATGAGCAGTTCTTC
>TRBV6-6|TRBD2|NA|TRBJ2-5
CASSYLVSGGSRAQYF
TGTGCCAGCAGTTACCTGGTCAGCGGGGGGTCCAGGGCCCAGTACTTC